A selection of T cell receptor beta chains follows, all from one sample in a study of regulatory T cells in long-lasting Graves disease. TCRdb re-derived calls from the multiplex PCR reads in MiXCR, one entry per CDR3 protein. The sample carries nearly 350,000 distinct CDR3 sequences, about 20% recorded once. The sample was peripheral blood mononuclear cells (PBMCs), taken when the disease was refractory, from a patient treated with antithyroid drugs. These receptors all come from a female donor with Graves disease. Each CDR3 is given with its conserved first and last residue. The order of the fields is V gene, clone size, D gene, J gene, CDR3 DNA, CDR3 protein. D genes are given only for firm matches. A clone size is listed for some rows: how often the clone was seen (once, few, many), or a class if it is expanded.

V: TRBV7-9
size: -
D: -
J: TRBJ1-4
DNA: TGTGCCAGCAGCGCCTGGTTAGCAACTAATGAAAAACTGTTTTTT
CDR3: CASSAWLATNEKLFF

V: TRBV7-2
size: many
D: -
J: TRBJ1-2
DNA: TGTGCCAGCAGCTTAGGAGGCTACTATGGCTACACCTTC
CDR3: CASSLGGYYGYTF

V: TRBV7-8
size: many
D: -
J: TRBJ1-4
DNA: TGTGCCAGCAGCTTAGGAGGGAAGGGGAGGAAACTGTTTTTT
CDR3: CASSLGGKGRKLFF

V: TRBV19
size: -
D: -
J: TRBJ1-3
DNA: TGTGCCAGTAGTATAGGCGCCGCCTTGGGAAACACCATATATTTT
CDR3: CASSIGAALGNTIYF

V: TRBV28
size: many
D: -
J: TRBJ2-7
DNA: TGTGCCAGCAGCCCGCCGGGACGGTCGAGCGAGCAGTACTTC
CDR3: CASSPPGRSSEQYF

V: TRBV5-1
size: many
D: TRBD1
J: TRBJ1-1
DNA: TGCGCCAGCACCAAGACAGGGGTGGACACTGAAGCTTTCTTT
CDR3: CASTKTGVDTEAFF

V: TRBV27
size: many
D: -
J: TRBJ1-2
DNA: TGTGCCAGCAGTTCCGCCACAACTATCAGTGGCTATGGCTACACCTTC
CDR3: CASSSATTISGYGYTF

V: TRBV6-1
size: few
D: TRBD1
J: TRBJ1-4
DNA: TGTGCCAGCAGTGCGGACAGGGGACAAAAACTGTTTTTT
CDR3: CASSADRGQKLFF

V: TRBV29-1
size: many
D: TRBD1
J: TRBJ2-7
DNA: TGCAGCGTTGACGCCGGGACAGGGGTCTACGAGCAGTACTTC
CDR3: CSVDAGTGVYEQYF

V: TRBV7-9
size: many
D: -
J: TRBJ1-4
DNA: TGTGCCAGCAGCTTAGTTCGTGGGCCTAATGAAAAACTGTTTTTT
CDR3: CASSLVRGPNEKLFF

V: TRBV20-1
size: many
D: -
J: TRBJ1-1
DNA: TGCAGTGCCCCTCAGGAGGGGACGGGCACTGAAGCTTTCTTT
CDR3: CSAPQEGTGTEAFF

V: TRBV3-1
size: few
D: -
J: TRBJ2-7
DNA: TGTGCCAGCAGCCAAGATGTGGGCTACTACGAGCAGTACTTC
CDR3: CASSQDVGYYEQYF

V: TRBV3-1
size: few
D: -
J: TRBJ1-1
DNA: TGTGCCAGCAGCGTGCTTGGACGGGGCGGAGGCCCGAACACTGAAGCTTTCTTT
CDR3: CASSVLGRGGGPNTEAFF

V: TRBV12-3/TRBV12-4
size: -
D: -
J: TRBJ1-4
DNA: TGTGCCAGCAGTATGAGGCAAGTTAATGAAAAACTGTTTTTT
CDR3: CASSMRQVNEKLFF

V: TRBV5-1
size: -
D: -
J: TRBJ1-6
DNA: TGCGCCAGCGGCCCTCAGGGGAAGCGTTCACCCCTCCACTTT
CDR3: CASGPQGKRSPLHF

V: TRBV7-9
size: few
D: -
J: TRBJ2-7
DNA: TGTGCCAGCAGCGCCTTTCAGGCGCCCTACGAGCAGTACTTC
CDR3: CASSAFQAPYEQYF

V: TRBV7-2
size: -
D: TRBD2
J: TRBJ2-7
DNA: TGTGCCAGCAGCCGGACTAGCGGGATTCAATACGAGCAGTACTTC
CDR3: CASSRTSGIQYEQYF

V: TRBV5-4
size: -
D: -
J: TRBJ2-7
DNA: TGTGCCAGCAGCAACAGCAAGGGTGGACTCAATAAGCAGTACTTC
CDR3: CASSNSKGGLNKQYF

V: TRBV20-1
size: -
D: -
J: TRBJ1-2
DNA: TGCAGTGCTAACCGGGACACTGCTAACTATGGCTACACCTTC
CDR3: CSANRDTANYGYTF

V: TRBV7-2
size: many
D: -
J: TRBJ2-7
DNA: TGTGCCAGCAGCTTAGGTAGACAGCACTACGAGCAGTACTTC
CDR3: CASSLGRQHYEQYF

V: TRBV11-2
size: many
D: TRBD2
J: TRBJ2-7
DNA: TGTGCCAGCAGCCCGACTAGCGGGAGCTACGAGCAGTACTTC
CDR3: CASSPTSGSYEQYF

V: TRBV2
size: few
D: TRBD2
J: TRBJ2-1
DNA: TGTGCCAGCGGAAAACTAGCGGGGGGTGAGCAGTTCTTC
CDR3: CASGKLAGGEQFF

V: TRBV20-1
size: many
D: TRBD2
J: TRBJ2-5
DNA: TGCAGTGCTCTTGCGGGAGGGGGGGAGACCCAGTACTTC
CDR3: CSALAGGGETQYF

V: TRBV19
size: -
D: -
J: TRBJ1-1
DNA: TGTGCCAGTAGTATTGTCAGGGGTCGGAACACTGAAGCTTTCTTT
CDR3: CASSIVRGRNTEAFF

V: TRBV29-1
size: many
D: -
J: TRBJ1-2
DNA: TGCAGCGTTGCCGCGGGAGTCTATGGCTACACCTTC
CDR3: CSVAAGVYGYTF

V: TRBV7-9
size: many
D: TRBD1
J: TRBJ2-5
DNA: TGTGCCAGCAGCTCCCCTCGGACAGGACAGGGGGGGCAAGAGACCCAGTACTTC
CDR3: CASSSPRTGQGGQETQYF

V: TRBV2
size: many
D: TRBD1
J: TRBJ2-7
DNA: TGTGCCAGCAGGAACCGGGACAGGATCTACGAGCAGTACTTC
CDR3: CASRNRDRIYEQYF

V: TRBV19
size: -
D: -
J: TRBJ1-5
DNA: TGTGCCAGTAGAGTAGGGATCCGGGAGGGGTTGCCCCAGCATTTT
CDR3: CASRVGIREGLPQHF

V: TRBV19
size: few
D: -
J: TRBJ1-2
DNA: TGTGCCAGTAGTCAGGGTCTGAACTATGGCTACACCTTC
CDR3: CASSQGLNYGYTF

V: TRBV19
size: few
D: -
J: TRBJ1-5
DNA: TGTGCCAGTAATAAAGGGGGGGGGCCTCAGCCCCAGCATTTT
CDR3: CASNKGGGPQPQHF

V: TRBV20-1
size: -
D: -
J: TRBJ2-5
DNA: TGCAGTGCTATTGCAATACAAGAGACCCAGTACTTC
CDR3: CSAIAIQETQYF

V: TRBV5-1
size: few
D: -
J: TRBJ2-7
DNA: TGCGCCAGCACACTACTGGCCGGGGCTCCCTACGAGCAGTACTTC
CDR3: CASTLLAGAPYEQYF

V: TRBV11-2
size: many
D: -
J: TRBJ2-7
DNA: TGTGCCAGCAGCTTAGATCTCCTTTCCTACGAGCAGTACTTC
CDR3: CASSLDLLSYEQYF

V: TRBV2
size: many
D: -
J: TRBJ1-2
DNA: TGTGCCAGCAAAGCTAACTATGGCTACACCTTC
CDR3: CASKANYGYTF

V: TRBV7-9
size: -
D: TRBD2
J: TRBJ2-1
DNA: TGTGCAGGAGGGACTAGCGGGGACCGATACAATGAGCAGTTCTTC
CDR3: CAGGTSGDRYNEQFF

V: TRBV19
size: few
D: TRBD1
J: TRBJ1-4
DNA: TGTGCCAGTAGTATAATTGGACAGGGAAATGAAAAACTGTTTTTT
CDR3: CASSIIGQGNEKLFF

V: TRBV20-1
size: few
D: -
J: TRBJ2-7
DNA: TGCAGTGCCAGGGTAAGCTCCTACGAGCAGTACTTC
CDR3: CSARVSSYEQYF

V: TRBV7-8
size: few
D: -
J: TRBJ2-5
DNA: TGTGCCAGCAGCGCGTACAGTAATCAAGAGACCCAGTACTTC
CDR3: CASSAYSNQETQYF

V: TRBV19
size: few
D: TRBD1
J: TRBJ1-1
DNA: TGTGCCAGTCGGCGACAGGGTCTAGACAAAGCTTTCTTT
CDR3: CASRRQGLDKAFF

V: TRBV4-3
size: few
D: TRBD1
J: TRBJ2-5
DNA: TGCGCCAGCAGCCAAGATCTCGGGACAGGGATTCAAGAGACCCAGTACTTC
CDR3: CASSQDLGTGIQETQYF

V: TRBV12-3/TRBV12-4
size: many
D: TRBD2
J: TRBJ2-7
DNA: TGTGCCAGCAGTTTAGCGCTACTAGCGGGGTCCATCCTCTACGAGCAGTACTTC
CDR3: CASSLALLAGSILYEQYF